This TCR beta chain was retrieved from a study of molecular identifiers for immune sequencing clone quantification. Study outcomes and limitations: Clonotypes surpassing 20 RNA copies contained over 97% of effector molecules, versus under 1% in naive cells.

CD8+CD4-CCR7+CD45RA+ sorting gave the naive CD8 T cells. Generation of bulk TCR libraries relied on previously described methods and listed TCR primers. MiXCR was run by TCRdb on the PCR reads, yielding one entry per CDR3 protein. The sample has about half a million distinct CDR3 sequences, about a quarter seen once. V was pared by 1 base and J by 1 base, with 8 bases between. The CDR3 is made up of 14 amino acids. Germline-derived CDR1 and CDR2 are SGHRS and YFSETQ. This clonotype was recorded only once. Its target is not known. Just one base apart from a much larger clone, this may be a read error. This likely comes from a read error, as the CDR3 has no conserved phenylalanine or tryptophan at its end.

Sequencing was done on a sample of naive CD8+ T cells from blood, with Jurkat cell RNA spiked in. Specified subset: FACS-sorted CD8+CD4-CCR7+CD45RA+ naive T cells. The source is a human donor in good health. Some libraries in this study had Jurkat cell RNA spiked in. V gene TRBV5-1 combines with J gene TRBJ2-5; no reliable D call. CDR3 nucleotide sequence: TGCGCCAGCAGCTTGACAGTCTCCCAAGAGACCCAGTACATC. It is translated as CASSLTVSQETQYI.